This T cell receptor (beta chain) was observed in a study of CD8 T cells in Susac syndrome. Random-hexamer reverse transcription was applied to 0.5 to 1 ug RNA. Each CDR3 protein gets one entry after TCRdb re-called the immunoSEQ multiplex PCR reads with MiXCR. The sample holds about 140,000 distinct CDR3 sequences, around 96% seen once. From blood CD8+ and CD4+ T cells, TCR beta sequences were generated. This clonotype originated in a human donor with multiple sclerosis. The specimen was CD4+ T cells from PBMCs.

CDR3 DNA sequence: TGTGCCAGCAGCTCGACAGGGCGGGGGTACGAGCAGTACTTC. Translated: CASSSTGRGYEQYF. V gene TRBV12-3 or TRBV12-4 combines with J gene TRBJ2-7, with D perhaps TRBD1 or TRBD2 (7 bases each). This CDR3 is built from 14 residues. Trimming took 6 bases from V and 4 from J, leaving 16 bases between them.